These T cell receptor beta chains were read from a single sample in a study of T cell repertoires in cytomegalovirus infection. TCRdb used MiXCR to reprocess the reads, holding one entry per CDR3 protein. Of about 180,000 distinct CDR3 sequences in the sample, about 15% were seen once. Sequencing used CD8+ T cells from PBMCs. These receptors were collected from a human donor in good health (CMV status not recorded). Some clones in this sample may be carry-over from other donors' samples. CDR3s include the opening cysteine and the closing phenylalanine or tryptophan. A D gene is named only where the DNA matches it firmly. The size field is filled for only some rows; it gives once, few, many or a size class.

.,TRBV6-5,.,TRBJ2-1,CASSYHLATNNEQFF,TGTGCCAGCAGTTACCACCTAGCCACTAACAATGAGCAGTTCTTC
.,TRBV7-8,many,TRBJ1-4,CASSMNWGNEKLFF,TGTGCCAGCAGCATGAATTGGGGGAATGAAAAACTGTTTTTT
TRBD2,TRBV7-9,.,TRBJ2-1,CASSLASGRLNEQFF,TGTGCCAGCAGCTTAGCTAGCGGGAGACTCAATGAGCAGTTCTTC
.,TRBV12-3/TRBV12-4,.,TRBJ2-1,CASSPTLQGNEQFF,TGTGCCAGCAGCCCTACCCTACAGGGAAATGAGCAGTTCTTC
.,TRBV28,few,TRBJ1-5,CASSTLGATGQPQHF,TGTGCCAGCAGTACCCTCGGGGCTACGGGGCAGCCCCAGCATTTT
.,TRBV7-9,.,TRBJ2-5,CASSAPGKQETQYF,TGTGCCAGCAGCGCCCCAGGAAAGCAAGAGACCCAGTACTTC
.,TRBV4-1,.,TRBJ2-7,CASSPAVISYEQYF,TGCGCCAGCAGTCCAGCGGTCATTTCCTACGAGCAGTACTTC
TRBD1,TRBV11-2,.,TRBJ2-2,CASSSRPGQIPGELFF,TGTGCCAGCAGCTCCCGTCCGGGACAGATCCCCGGGGAGCTGTTTTTT
TRBD1,TRBV14,.,TRBJ2-5,CASSQRTGVFLQETQYF,TGTGCCAGCAGCCAAAGGACAGGGGTTTTCCTCCAAGAGACCCAGTACTTC
TRBD1,TRBV7-2,few,TRBJ2-3,CASSSMTGITDTQYF,TGTGCCAGCAGCTCCATGACAGGGATAACAGATACGCAGTATTTT
.,TRBV7-8,few,TRBJ2-7,CASSSPGLSYEQYF,TGTGCCAGCAGCAGCCCCGGACTATCCTACGAGCAGTACTTC
.,TRBV7-2,medium-sized,TRBJ2-1,CASSLFRPSSYNEQFF,TGTGCCAGCAGCTTATTTCGCCCGAGCTCCTACAATGAGCAGTTCTTC
.,TRBV6-2/TRBV6-3,.,TRBJ1-1,CASRKQGLYTEAFF,TGTGCCAGCAGAAAGCAGGGGTTGTACACTGAAGCTTTCTTT
.,TRBV7-2,.,TRBJ2-1,CASSLGGADNEQFF,TGTGCCAGCAGCTTGGGGGGGGCCGACAATGAGCAGTTCTTC
.,TRBV14,.,TRBJ2-3,CASSQVGGITDTQYF,TGTGCCAGCAGCCAAGTCGGCGGGATCACAGATACGCAGTATTTT
.,TRBV28,few,TRBJ2-7,CASSLTTWGEQYF,TGTGCCAGCAGTTTGACGACTTGGGGGGAGCAGTACTTC
.,TRBV10-1,.,TRBJ2-7,CASSEGPGTDEQYF,TGCGCCAGCAGTGAGGGTCCGGGAACGGACGAGCAGTACTTC
.,TRBV27,.,TRBJ1-2,CASGFSRSQGGYTF,TGTGCCAGCGGGTTCTCAAGATCCCAGGGTGGCTACACCTTC
.,TRBV11-2,few,TRBJ2-7,CASRAGYSSYEQYF,TGTGCCAGCAGGGCGGGATACAGCTCCTACGAGCAGTACTTC
.,TRBV7-8,few,TRBJ2-3,CASSLERATDTQYF,TGTGCCAGCAGCTTGGAAAGGGCCACAGATACGCAGTATTTT
.,TRBV4-3,many,TRBJ2-6,CASSQDILGMDSLFSGANVLTF,TGCGCCAGCAGCCAAGATATTTTGGGGATGGACAGTCTATTCTCTGGGGCCAACGTCCTGACTTTC
.,TRBV28,.,TRBJ2-7,CASTRESFYEQYF,TGTGCCAGCACCAGGGAGAGTTTCTACGAGCAGTACTTC
.,TRBV7-6,.,TRBJ1-1,CASSLADRNTEAFF,TGTGCCAGCAGCTTGGCCGACAGGAACACTGAAGCTTTCTTT
.,TRBV23-1,.,TRBJ2-4,CASSQGQCKAKNIQYF,TGCGCCAGCAGCCAAGGACAGTGTAAAGCCAAAAACATTCAGTACTTC
.,TRBV20-1,few,TRBJ1-1,CSASDRANTEAFF,TGCAGTGCCAGTGACAGAGCGAACACTGAAGCTTTCTTT
.,TRBV20-1,.,TRBJ2-1,CSAREGGDDNEQFF,TGCAGTGCTAGAGAAGGCGGGGACGACAATGAGCAGTTCTTC
.,TRBV7-9,few,TRBJ2-3,CASSPVGPTDTQYF,TGTGCCAGCAGCCCCGTCGGACCCACAGATACGCAGTATTTT
TRBD2,TRBV6-2/TRBV6-3,.,TRBJ2-2,CASSYLGTSGTGELFF,TGTGCCAGCAGTTACCTGGGGACTAGCGGCACCGGGGAGCTGTTTTTT
.,TRBV11-3,few,TRBJ2-7,CASGSGMADSRRYEQYF,TGTGCCAGTGGGTCAGGAATGGCCGACAGCCGGAGGTACGAGCAGTACTTC
.,TRBV7-2,.,TRBJ2-7,CASSVGGYEQYF,TGTGCCAGCAGCGTCGGAGGCTACGAGCAGTACTTC
.,TRBV6-2/TRBV6-3,.,TRBJ1-5,CASSSPGVYSNQPQHF,TGTGCCAGCAGTTCCCCCGGCGTCTACAGCAATCAGCCCCAGCATTTT
TRBD1,TRBV29-1,few,TRBJ2-2,CSVLAGGWGTGELFF,TGCAGCGTCCTGGCAGGGGGCTGGGGCACCGGGGAGCTGTTTTTT
.,TRBV20-1,.,TRBJ2-1,CSARGERVYNEQFF,TGCAGTGCTAGGGGGGAGCGGGTTTACAATGAGCAGTTCTTC
.,TRBV7-9,.,TRBJ2-5,CASSSIPARGTPETQYF,TGTGCCAGCAGCTCAATCCCGGCTCGGGGGACCCCAGAGACCCAGTACTTC
.,TRBV7-9,.,TRBJ1-2,CASNLDTYQHGYTF,TGTGCCAGCAACTTGGACACTTACCAACATGGCTACACCTTC
TRBD1,TRBV11-2,.,TRBJ2-2,CASSRTLDREMAGELFF,TGTGCCAGCAGCCGTACACTCGACAGGGAGATGGCCGGGGAGCTGTTTTTT
.,TRBV10-3,.,TRBJ1-6,CAISESNGNNSPLHF,TGTGCCATCAGTGAGTCGAATGGTAATAATTCACCCCTCCACTTT
.,TRBV12-3/TRBV12-4,few,TRBJ1-5,CASSLFGTVSNQPQHF,TGTGCCAGCAGTTTGTTCGGGACGGTTAGCAATCAGCCCCAGCATTTT
.,TRBV12-3/TRBV12-4,few,TRBJ1-3,CASSLYSGNTIYF,TGTGCCAGCAGTTTATACTCTGGAAACACCATATATTTT
.,TRBV7-2,few,TRBJ1-5,CASSLERGRQPQHF,TGTGCCAGCAGCTTAGAGCGAGGGAGGCAGCCCCAGCATTTT
.,TRBV7-2,.,TRBJ2-7,CASSLGRMDYEQYF,TGTGCCAGCAGCTTAGGGCGGATGGACTACGAGCAGTACTTC
TRBD1,TRBV27,.,TRBJ2-1,CASSGTGGAYNEQFF,TGTGCCAGCAGCGGAACAGGGGGCGCCTACAATGAGCAGTTCTTC
.,TRBV27,few,TRBJ1-2,CASSSDPTGRSYGYTF,TGTGCCAGCAGTTCAGACCCTACAGGGCGTAGCTATGGCTACACCTTC
.,TRBV7-9,many,TRBJ1-1,CASSSTRANTEAFF,TGTGCCAGCAGCTCAACCAGGGCGAACACTGAAGCTTTCTTT
TRBD1,TRBV20-1,.,TRBJ1-5,CSARGTGYHQPQHF,TGCAGTGCTAGGGGGACAGGCTATCATCAGCCCCAGCATTTT
.,TRBV20-1,.,TRBJ1-5,CSARASPGNNQPQHF,TGCAGTGCTAGAGCCTCTCCGGGCAACAATCAGCCCCAGCATTTT
.,TRBV12-3/TRBV12-4,.,TRBJ2-2,CASNVLGQLSGELFF,TGTGCCAGCAATGTGCTCGGACAGTTAAGCGGGGAGCTGTTTTTT
TRBD1,TRBV7-2,many,TRBJ1-5,CASSLGGTGFNQPQHF,TGTGCCAGCAGCTTAGGGGGGACAGGGTTCAATCAGCCCCAGCATTTT
TRBD1,TRBV28,.,TRBJ2-1,CASRDSTGYNEQFF,TGTGCCAGTCGGGACAGCACTGGGTACAATGAGCAGTTCTTC
.,TRBV7-2,few,TRBJ2-3,CASSLLRGGGSRSTDTQYF,TGTGCCAGCAGCTTACTTAGGGGGGGCGGATCCCGTAGCACAGATACGCAGTATTTT
.,TRBV11-2,.,TRBJ1-5,CASSYGTPNQPQHF,TGTGCCAGCAGCTACGGGACACCCAATCAGCCCCAGCATTTT
TRBD1,TRBV7-6,.,TRBJ2-7,CASSLTRQGATYEQYF,TGTGCCAGCAGCTTAACGAGACAGGGGGCCACGTACGAGCAGTACTTC
.,TRBV4-2,.,TRBJ2-1,CASSQGVGFDEQFF,TGTGCCAGCAGCCAAGGGGTTGGGTTCGATGAGCAGTTCTTC